The 15 T cell receptor beta chains presented below share a single source sample, sequenced in a study of CD8+CD57+ T cells in acquired aplastic anemia. Researchers used genomic DNA as the template to profile TCR beta VDJ and CDR3. TCRdb re-analysed the reads in MiXCR, keeping a single row per CDR3 protein. The profile covers over 150,000 distinct CDR3 sequences, with under 55% appearing a single time and approximately 3% taken by the ten largest. The patients chosen for sequencing had shown expansion of CD8+CD57+ cells (detected by flow cytometry). Source material: sorted CD4+, CD8+, or CD8+CD57+ T cells (not recorded which) from PBMCs. These receptors came from a human donor with aplastic anemia.

The table lists this clonotype with many counts. This sequence joins TRBV7-9 and TRBJ1-1, with D hard to call. The CDR3 loop spans 14 amino acids. Trimming left V 11 bases short and J 11 bases short, with 27 bases between. Germline-derived CDR1 and CDR2 are SEHNR and FQNEAQ (reference sequence). CDR3 DNA sequence: TGTGCCGGATTCGGTAGACGGCACCTACTCGGGGCTTTCTTT. This codes for CAGFGRRHLLGAFF.

The chain is built from TRBV7-3 and TRBJ2-5; the match to TRBD1 covers 10 bases. Germline CDR1 and CDR2: SGHTA and FQGTGA. Germline trimming cut 4 bases from V and 2 bases from J; bases unmatched to any gene: 7. The CDR3 contains 16 residues. Here the CDR3 reads CASSSAGTGVQETQYF. The CDR3 coding sequence is TGTGCCAGCAGCTCGGCCGGGACAGGGGTGCAAGAGACCCAGTACTTC.

This clonotype has at least ten counts. This rearrangement joins TRBV6-1 to TRBJ1-5; 7 nucleotides match TRBD1. After removal of 5 bases from V and 7 bases from J, the junction contained 5 bases not matched to a gene. Looked up from germline, CDR1 is MNHNS and CDR2 is SASEGT. The CDR3 totals 13 residues. The CDR3 bases are TGTGCCAGCAGTAGCAGGGGGGAACAGCCCCAGCATTTT. The encoded protein is CASSSRGEQPQHF.

Worth noting for this clonotype: Being one base from a much bigger clone, this may be a read error. The rearrangement joins TRBV28 to TRBJ2-7, with D maybe TRBD1 (5 bases). V lost 8 bases to trimming and J lost 5 bases, with 13 bases between them. The CDR3 is 12 amino acids. Germline values: CDR1 MDHEN, CDR2 SYDVKM. This CDR3 is CASGAGSNEQYF. The DNA for the CDR3 is TGTGCCAGCGGGGCAGGTTCCAACGAGCAGTACTTC. The whole variable domain, remainder taken from reference TRBV28 and TRBJ2-7, is DVKVTQSSRYLVKRTGEKVFLECVQDMDHENMFWYRQDPGLGLRLIYFSYDVKMKEKGDIPEGYSVSREKKERFSLILESASTNQTSMYLCASGAGSNEQYFGPGTRLTVT.

The sample holds many counts of this clonotype. The chain links TRBV20-1 to TRBJ2-1; 10 bases match TRBD1. The CDR3 contains 15 residues. Trimming took 4 bases from V and 9 from J; bases not matched to a gene: 12. The germline V gene encodes CDR1 DFQATT and CDR2 SNEGSKA (reference sequence). The CDR3 spells CSANSPGTGEGEQFF. CDR3 DNA: TGCAGTGCTAACAGCCCCGGGACAGGGGAGGGTGAGCAGTTCTTC.

This clonotype turned up a few times. The CDR3 DNA is TGTGCCAGCAGCCTCGGACCCTACACCTTC. The encoded protein is CASSLGPYTF. The chain joins TRBV7-9 to TRBJ1-2; no definite D call. The CDR3 extends over 10 amino acids. Germline V gene sequence: CDR1 SEHNR, CDR2 FQNEAQ (reference sequence). V lost 5 bases, J lost 10 bases, and 8 bases lay in between.

V gene TRBV2 combines with J gene TRBJ2-7; TRBD2 aligns across 7 bases. This CDR3 spans 15 amino acids. Germline loops: CDR1 SNHLY, CDR2 FYNNEI. After removal of 4 bases from V and 1 base from J, the junction contained 7 bases not matched to a gene. CDR3 in DNA: TGTGCCAGCAGTGTGGGCGGGGGATCGTCCTACGAGCAGTACTTC. Protein sequence: CASSVGGGSSYEQYF.

This clonotype has only one observation. This chain connects TRBV13 to TRBJ1-2; no definite D call. Germline loops: CDR1 PRHDT, CDR2 FYEKMQ (reference sequence). The CDR3 is made up of 15 amino acids. V lost 1 base, J lost 8 bases, and 17 bases lay in between. CDR3 nucleotides: TGTGCCAGCAGCTTAGAGGGAGCCCTCAGAGGGGGCTACACCTTC. It is translated as CASSLEGALRGGYTF.

The chain joins TRBV2 to TRBJ1-2; maybe TRBD1 (6 bases). V lost 7 bases and J lost 5, with 17 bases in between. Germline V lookup: CDR1 SNHLY, CDR2 FYNNEI. The CDR3 contains 14 residues. The CDR3, as DNA: TGTGCCAGCAATTACAGGGCCGCCAAATATGGCTACACCTTC. It yields the protein CASNYRAAKYGYTF.

This chain uses TRBV24-1 with TRBJ2-7; D remains unclear. V lost 4 bases, J lost 2 bases, and 11 bases lay in between. Germline V gene lookup returns CDR1 KGHDR and CDR2 SFDVKD. This CDR3 has 14 amino acids. DNA of the CDR3: TGTGCCACCAGTGACGTGGGCCAACCCTACGAGCAGTACTTC. Its translation: CATSDVGQPYEQYF.

This clonotype was seen repeatedly, ten times or more. This chain uses TRBV7-3 with TRBJ2-7; maybe TRBD2 (6 bases). Germline V CDR1 and CDR2: SGHTA, FQGTGA. CDR3 length: 14 amino acids. The V gene lost 2 bases and the J gene lost 5 bases, with 13 bases spanning the gap. In nucleotides, the CDR3 is TGTGCCAGCAGCTTACGGAGGGATGGAGACGAGCAGTACTTC. Protein sequence: CASSLRRDGDEQYF.

V and J are TRBV28 and TRBJ1-3; maybe TRBD1 (5 bases). The CDR3 length is 16 residues. Germline-derived CDR1 and CDR2 are MDHEN and SYDVKM. V was trimmed by 5 bases and J by 2 bases, leaving 16 bases between them. The CDR3 sequence: CASSRGESSPGNTIYF. The DNA of the CDR3 is TGTGCCAGCAGTCGAGGGGAATCCAGCCCTGGAAACACCATATATTTT.

The rearrangement uses TRBV7-3 and TRBJ2-7, with D perhaps TRBD1 or TRBD2 (5 bases each). Between the trimmed V and J ends, which lost 5 bases and 3 bases, there was a span of 14 bases. This CDR3 has 14 residues. Germline lookup yields CDR1 SGHTA and CDR2 FQGTGA. The CDR3 loop is CASSPGRQVYEQYF. CDR3 coding DNA: TGTGCCAGCAGCCCGGGACGGCAAGTCTACGAGCAGTACTTC.

This chain uses TRBV10-3 with TRBJ1-1; D is perhaps TRBD1 (6 bases). CDR1 is ENHRY, CDR2 SYGVKD, per germline. CDR3 length: 15 amino acids. V was trimmed by 3 bases and J by 2 bases, leaving 13 bases between them. CDR3 sequence (DNA): TGTGCCATCAGTGACAGACAGGTACGAAACACTGAAGCTTTCTTT. Translated, it gives CAISDRQVRNTEAFF.

V and J are TRBV6-1 and TRBJ2-2; 9 positions match TRBD2. Trimming cost V 6 bases and J 4 bases; bases outside gene matches: 6. Germline lookup yields CDR1 MNHNS and CDR2 SASEGT. The CDR3 extends over 15 amino acids. Here the CDR3 reads CASRSRGGATGELFF. The DNA of the CDR3 is TGTGCCAGCAGATCCCGCGGGGGGGCCACCGGGGAGCTGTTTTTT.